The 23 T cell receptor beta chains listed next were all sequenced from one sample in a study of tumor-infiltrating lymphocytes in primary liver carcinoma. The tissue used was unsorted bulk material of about 19-30 mg. RNA and DNA were co-extracted from it with the AllPrep DNA/RNA mini kit. From around 0.5 ug total RNA, TCR beta cDNA was generated with a primer in the constant region. Nested multiplex PCR, run for three rounds with slightly modified ARM-PCR, yielded TCR beta libraries. The opening two PCR rounds, nine to eleven cycles each, paired TRBV1-TRBV30 forward primers with a C-beta reverse primer. TCRdb recomputed calls from the multiplex PCR reads with MiXCR, one row per CDR3 protein. The sample has 90,000 to 150,000 distinct CDR3 sequences; nearly 70% are singletons. Sequencing was carried out using tumor-adjacent normal liver tissue. These receptors were obtained from a woman aged 60-75 years with primary liver carcinoma and hepatitis B virus infection.

Concerning this clonotype itself: A much larger clone differs by one base, so this may be a read error. This rearrangement joins TRBV5-1 to TRBJ2-5; D is ambiguous. CDR1 SGHRS and CDR2 YFSETQ come from the germline V gene. CDR3 length: 13 amino acids. V gave up 7 bases and J gave up 0 bases, with 10 bases separating them. The DNA of the CDR3 is TGCGCCAGCCGCGTTGGGGACCAAGAGACCCAGTACTTC. This gives the protein CASRVGDQETQYF.

This clonotype was detected ten times or more. V usage is TRBV29-1 and J usage is TRBJ2-1; D not certain. V shed 2 bases and J shed 0 bases, with 8 bases lying between them. From germline, CDR1 is SQVTM and CDR2 ANQGSEA. The CDR3 length is 14 residues. CDR3 in amino acids: CSVEPQPSYNEQFF. CDR3 sequence (DNA): TGCAGCGTTGAACCCCAGCCCTCCTACAATGAGCAGTTCTTC.

About this clonotype: Because the CDR3 is missing its conserved closing phenylalanine or tryptophan, this is likely a read error. This chain connects TRBV29-1 to TRBJ2-3; D gene uncertain. The CDR3 is 13 amino acids. Trimming cost V 3 bases and J 1 base, with 8 bases left between them. Germline V CDR1 and CDR2: SQVTM, ANQGSEA. The chain's CDR3 is CSVDGGGTDTQYL. Here the CDR3 DNA reads TGCAGCGTTGACGGTGGGGGCACAGATACGCAGTATTTA.

Turning to this clonotype: A much larger clone differs by one base, so this may be a read error. The chain joins TRBV5-1 to TRBJ2-1; the match to TRBD2 covers 9 bases. The CDR3 is 16 residues long. Looked up from germline, CDR1 is SGHRS and CDR2 is YFSETQ. This CDR3 reads CASTNSGGSSYNEEFF. In DNA, the CDR3 is TGCGCCAGCACCAATAGCGGGGGCAGCTCCTACAATGAGGAGTTCTTC.

The genes are TRBV4-1 and TRBJ1-3; possibly TRBD1 for D (5 bases). The germline V gene has CDR1 MGHRA and CDR2 YSYEKL. Trimming cost V 7 bases and J 0 bases, with 16 bases left between them. The CDR3 runs to 16 residues. The CDR3 sequence is CASNPVDIGSGNTIYF. The DNA of the CDR3 is TGCGCCAGCAACCCCGTGGACATCGGCTCTGGAAACACCATATATTTT.

With regard to this clonotype: Possible read error: a much larger clone is one base away. J is TRBJ2-7 and V is TRBV5-1; D is ambiguous. This CDR3 region has 14 residues. Germline assignment: CDR1 SGHRS and CDR2 YFSETQ. The CDR3 reads CAGSLVQVSHEQYF. DNA of the CDR3: TGCGCCGGCAGCTTGGTCCAAGTCAGCCACGAGCAGTACTTC.

This clonotype was observed many times. The rearrangement links TRBV5-6 to TRBJ1-2, with D maybe TRBD1 (6 bases). The CDR3 is 13 amino acids. Germline lookup yields CDR1 SGHDT and CDR2 YYEEEE. V was pared by 1 base and J by 12 bases, with 16 bases between. CDR3 nucleotides: TGTGCCAGCAGCTTGAGACTTACAGGGTTAGACACCTTC. This gives the protein CASSLRLTGLDTF.

In its sample, this clonotype was seen once. Its ends do not fully match the called genes, so a read error is possible. This sequence joins TRBV6-2 or TRBV6-3 and TRBJ2-3, with a possible D match to TRBD2 (6 bases). The CDR3 covers 13 residues. Germline V gene sequence: CDR1 MNHEY, CDR2 SVGEGT. CDR3 region: CASSYTSTDTRYF. The CDR3 nucleotides read TGTGCTAGCAGTTACACTAGCACAGATACGCGGTATTTT.

A remark on this clonotype: One end of the junction is discordant with germline, which a read error may explain. The rearrangement links TRBV6-5 to TRBJ1-1; TRBD1 is a possible D gene (5 bases). Germline assignment: CDR1 MNHEY and CDR2 SVGAGI. This CDR3 has 13 residues. The CDR3 nucleotides read TGTGCCAACAGTACCGACAGAGAGACTGAAGCTTTCTTT. Its protein product is CANSTDRETEAFF.

Of note for this clonotype: At one of its ends the junction is not consistent with the germline gene, which may arise from a read error. The chain recombines TRBV5-1 with TRBJ1-1; 7 bases are a match to TRBD1. This CDR3 has 15 amino acids. Germline V lookup: CDR1 SGHRS, CDR2 YFSETQ. CDR3 coding DNA: TGCGTCAGCAGCTTGGAATCAGGGGGTGCCATTGAAGCTTTCTTT. The encoded protein is CVSSLESGGAIEAFF.

Points on this clonotype: Lacking the conserved final phenylalanine or tryptophan, this CDR3 likely reflects a read error. The limits of the CDR3 on the DNA are not certain, so only TCRdb's listed CDR3 is given. The gene calls are TRBV29-1 and TRBJ2-7; TRBD2, as called in the table, went unchecked against the DNA. The CDR3 sequence runs 14 residues, both termini included. Germline V gene sequence: CDR1 SQVTM, CDR2 ANQGSEA. The CDR3 reads CSVGTSGRFHEHYL.

V gene TRBV6-7 combines with J gene TRBJ1-1; TRBD1 is a possible D gene (5 bases). TRBV6-7 is recorded as an ORF, its role being uncertain. There are 15 residues in the CDR3. V was trimmed by 0 bases and J by 1 base, leaving 9 bases between them. The CDR3 here is CASSYSYRQNTEAFF. The CDR3 region has the DNA TGTGCCAGCAGTTACTCGTACAGGCAGAACACTGAAGCTTTCTTT.

The V gene is TRBV19, the J gene TRBJ2-2; D might be TRBD2 (7 bases). The CDR3 has 14 amino acids. V lost 7 bases and J lost 6, with 15 bases in between. CDR1 and CDR2 from the germline V gene are LNHDA and SQIVND (reference sequence). The CDR3: CASIPPGGPGELFF. The CDR3 DNA is TGTGCCAGTATCCCCCCCGGGGGGCCCGGGGAGCTGTTTTTT.

This clonotype was observed once. The gene calls are TRBV29-1 and TRBJ2-3; a possible D gene is TRBD2 (7 bases). CDR1 and CDR2 (germline): SQVTM, ANQGSEA. The CDR3 has 20 amino acids. Trimming shortened V by 4 bases and J by 0 bases, and 29 bases separated the two germline ends. Written as DNA, the CDR3 is TGCAGCGTTGCGGGGGGCGATCCGAGCCATAGTGATGATAGCACAGATACGCAGTATTTT. Its protein product is CSVAGGDPSHSDDSTDTQYF.

Details on this clonotype: A clone one base away is much larger, so this may be a read error. The DNA is omitted, as the CDR3 cannot be located on it reliably, and the CDR3 follows TCRdb's listing. The gene calls are TRBV25-1 and TRBJ1-2; the table's D call, TRBD1, has no DNA check behind it. CDR1 and CDR2 (germline): MGHDK, SYGVNS. The CDR3 is 11 amino acids long, termini counted. This chain's CDR3 is CASTGSYGCTF.

This clonotype is labeled as medium-sized. V gene TRBV11-2 combines with J gene TRBJ2-2; D is unclear. This CDR3 region has 15 residues. The V gene lost 4 bases and the J gene lost 7 bases, with 16 bases spanning the gap. CDR1 and CDR2 (germline): SGHAT, FQNNGV. CDR3 DNA sequence: TGTGCCAGCAGCTCGCTACGGTCAGGCATCGGGGAGCTGTTTTTT. It codes for CASSSLRSGIGELFF.

Remarks on this clonotype: The junction departs from germline at one end; a sequencing error may be responsible. V gene TRBV6-5 combines with J gene TRBJ1-4; D ambiguous. CDR3 size: 13 residues. Germline V gene lookup returns CDR1 MNHEY and CDR2 SVGAGI. Written as DNA, the CDR3 is TGTGCCAGCAAGCAGTGGGCTCGGGAAAATCTGTTTTTT. Amino acids: CASKQWARENLFF.

With respect to this clonotype: The conserved phenylalanine or tryptophan normally closing the CDR3 is absent here, so this likely arose from a read error. The chain recombines TRBV6-6 with TRBJ2-7; TRBD2 aligns across 9 bases. This CDR3 contains 13 residues. Germline loops: CDR1 MNHNY, CDR2 SVGAGI (reference sequence). CDR3 region: CDSWEAGGREQYY. CDR3 nucleotide sequence: TGTGACAGCTGGGAAGCGGGAGGTAGGGAGCAGTACTAC.

Comment on this clonotype: This CDR3 is missing its conserved last phenylalanine or tryptophan, likely due to a read error. The chain is built from TRBV6-2 or TRBV6-3 and TRBJ2-1, with D uncertain. CDR1 is MNHEY, CDR2 SVGEGT, per germline. V lost 6 bases, J lost 5 bases, and 11 bases lay in between. This CDR3 contains 13 residues. Here the CDR3 reads CASRVTANNEQFI. CDR3 sequence (DNA): TGTGCCAGCAGAGTCACTGCAAACAATGAGCAGTTCATC.

In the case of this clonotype: A read error is possible here, since a much larger clone lies one base away. This sequence joins TRBV5-1 and TRBJ2-1, with 10 bases matching TRBD2. The CDR3 runs 18 residues. CDR1 and CDR2 from the germline V gene are SGHRS and YFSETQ. The V segment lost 0 bases and the J segment 2 bases; nucleotides outside the gene matches: 8. CDR3 nucleotide sequence: TGCGCCAGCAGCTTGGGTAGCGGGAGGATCGGTACCTACAATGAGCAGTTCTTC. Its translation is CASSLGSGRIGTYNEQFF.

This clonotype was counted ten times or more. J is TRBJ2-7 and V is TRBV24-1; D uncertain. V gave up 2 bases and J gave up 5 bases, with 3 bases separating them. The germline gives CDR1 KGHDR, CDR2 SFDVKD. This CDR3 region has 11 residues. The CDR3 DNA follows: TGTGCCACCAGTGATTACCACGAGCAGTACTTC. Its translation is CATSDYHEQYF.

This clonotype came up many times. The rearrangement uses TRBV9 and TRBJ2-1; D not certain. V shed 2 bases and J shed 5 bases, with 11 bases lying between them. Germline loops: CDR1 SGDLS, CDR2 YYNGEE. The CDR3 is 14 amino acids. The CDR3 sequence is CASSVPAANNEQFF. The CDR3 DNA sequence: TGTGCCAGCAGCGTCCCGGCTGCAAACAATGAGCAGTTCTTC.

Details on this clonotype: One base away lies a much larger clone, so this may be a sequencing read error. The chain has TRBV7-9 and TRBJ2-1, with D perhaps TRBD2 (5 bases). This CDR3 has 12 amino acids. Germline V CDR1 and CDR2: SEHNR, FQNEAQ (reference sequence). The CDR3 sequence: CVSSLDFGGQFF. The CDR3 DNA is TGTGTCAGCAGCTTAGACTTCGGAGGGCAGTTCTTC.